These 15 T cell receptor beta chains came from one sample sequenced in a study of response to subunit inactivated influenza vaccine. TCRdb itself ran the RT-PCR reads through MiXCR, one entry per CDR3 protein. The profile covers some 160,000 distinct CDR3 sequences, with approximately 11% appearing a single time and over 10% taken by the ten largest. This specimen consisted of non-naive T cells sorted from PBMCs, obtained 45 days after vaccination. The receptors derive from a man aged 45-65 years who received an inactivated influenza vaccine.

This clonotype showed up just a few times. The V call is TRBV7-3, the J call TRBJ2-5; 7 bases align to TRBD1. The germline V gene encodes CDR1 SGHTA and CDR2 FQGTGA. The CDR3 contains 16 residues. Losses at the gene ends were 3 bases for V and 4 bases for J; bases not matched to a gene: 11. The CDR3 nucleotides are TGTGCCAGCAGCTTTGGCAACAGGGGTGCGGGAGAGACCCAGTACTTC. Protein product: CASSFGNRGAGETQYF.

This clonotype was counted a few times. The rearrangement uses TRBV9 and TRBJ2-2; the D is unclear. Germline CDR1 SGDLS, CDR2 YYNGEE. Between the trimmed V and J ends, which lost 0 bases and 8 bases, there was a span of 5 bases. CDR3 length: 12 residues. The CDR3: CASSVVAGELFF. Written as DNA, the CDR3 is TGTGCCAGCAGCGTAGTAGCTGGGGAGCTGTTTTTT.

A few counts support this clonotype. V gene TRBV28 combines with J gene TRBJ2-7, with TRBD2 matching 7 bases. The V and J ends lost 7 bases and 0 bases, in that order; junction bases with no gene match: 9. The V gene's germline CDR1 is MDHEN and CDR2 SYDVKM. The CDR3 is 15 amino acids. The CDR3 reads CASTEPSGSSYEQYF. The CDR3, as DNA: TGTGCCAGCACCGAACCTAGCGGAAGCTCCTACGAGCAGTACTTC. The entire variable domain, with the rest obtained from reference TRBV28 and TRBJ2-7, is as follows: DVKVTQSSRYLVKRTGEKVFLECVQDMDHENMFWYRQDPGLGLRLIYFSYDVKMKEKGDIPEGYSVSREKKERFSLILESASTNQTSMYLCASTEPSGSSYEQYFGPGTRLTVT.

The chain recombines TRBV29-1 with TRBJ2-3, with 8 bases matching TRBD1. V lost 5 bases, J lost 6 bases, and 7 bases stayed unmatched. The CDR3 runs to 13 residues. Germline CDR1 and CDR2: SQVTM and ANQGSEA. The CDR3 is CSVNNAGGDTQYF. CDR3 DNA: TGCAGCGTTAATAACGCAGGGGGCGATACGCAGTATTTT.

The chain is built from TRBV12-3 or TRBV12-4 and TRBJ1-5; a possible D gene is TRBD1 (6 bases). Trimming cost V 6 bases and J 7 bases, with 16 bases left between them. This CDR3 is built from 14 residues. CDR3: CASRKLGGGQPQHF. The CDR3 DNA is TGTGCCAGCAGAAAGTTAGGGGGGGGCCAGCCCCAGCATTTT.

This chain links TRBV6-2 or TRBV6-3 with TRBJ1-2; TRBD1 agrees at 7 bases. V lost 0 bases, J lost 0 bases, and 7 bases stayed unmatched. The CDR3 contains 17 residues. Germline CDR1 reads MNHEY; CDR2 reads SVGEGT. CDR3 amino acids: CASSYSTGQLTNYGYTF. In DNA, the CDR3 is TGTGCCAGCAGTTACTCCACGGGACAGTTGACTAACTATGGCTACACCTTC.

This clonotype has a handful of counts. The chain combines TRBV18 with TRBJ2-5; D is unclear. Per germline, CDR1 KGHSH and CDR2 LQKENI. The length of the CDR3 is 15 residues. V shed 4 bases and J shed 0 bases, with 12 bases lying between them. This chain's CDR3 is CASSRNKGNQETQYF. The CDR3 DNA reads TGTGCCAGCTCACGAAACAAGGGAAACCAAGAGACCCAGTACTTC.

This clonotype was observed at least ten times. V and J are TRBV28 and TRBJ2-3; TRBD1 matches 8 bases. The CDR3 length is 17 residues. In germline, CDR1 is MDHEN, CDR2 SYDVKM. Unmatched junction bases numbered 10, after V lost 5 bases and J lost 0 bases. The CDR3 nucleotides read TGTGCCAGCAGTCCCGGGACAGGATGGGGTAGCACAGATACGCAGTATTTT. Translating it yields CASSPGTGWGSTDTQYF.

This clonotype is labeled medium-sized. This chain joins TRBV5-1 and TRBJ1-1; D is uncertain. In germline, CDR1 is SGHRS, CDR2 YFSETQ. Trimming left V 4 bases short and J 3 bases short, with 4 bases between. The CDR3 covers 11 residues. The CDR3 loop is CASSEDTEAFF. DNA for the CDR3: TGCGCCAGCAGCGAGGACACTGAAGCTTTCTTT.

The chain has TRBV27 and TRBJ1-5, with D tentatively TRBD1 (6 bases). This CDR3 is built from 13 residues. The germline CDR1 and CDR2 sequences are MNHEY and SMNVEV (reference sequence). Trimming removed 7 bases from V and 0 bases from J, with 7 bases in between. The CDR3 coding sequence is TGTGCCAGCAAGGGGGATAGCAATCAGCCCCAGCATTTT. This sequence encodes CASKGDSNQPQHF.

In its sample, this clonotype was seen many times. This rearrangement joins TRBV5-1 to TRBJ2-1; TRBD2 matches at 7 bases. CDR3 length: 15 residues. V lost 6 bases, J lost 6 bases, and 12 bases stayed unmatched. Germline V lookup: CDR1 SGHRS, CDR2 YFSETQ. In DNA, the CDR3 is TGCGCCAGCACCGGGGAGGCGGGAGAACTCAATGAGCAGTTCTTC. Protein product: CASTGEAGELNEQFF.

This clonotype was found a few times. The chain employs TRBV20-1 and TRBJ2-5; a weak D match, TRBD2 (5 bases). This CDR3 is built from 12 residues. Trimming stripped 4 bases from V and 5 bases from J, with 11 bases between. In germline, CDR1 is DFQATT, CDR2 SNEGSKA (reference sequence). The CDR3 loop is CSANPAVETQYF. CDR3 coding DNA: TGCAGTGCTAATCCAGCGGTGGAGACCCAGTACTTC.

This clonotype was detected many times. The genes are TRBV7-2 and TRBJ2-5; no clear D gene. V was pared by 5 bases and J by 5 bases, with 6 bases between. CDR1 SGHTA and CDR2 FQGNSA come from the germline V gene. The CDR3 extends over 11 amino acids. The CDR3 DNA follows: TGTGCCAGCAGCCTCTTTGAGACCCAGTACTTC. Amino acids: CASSLFETQYF.

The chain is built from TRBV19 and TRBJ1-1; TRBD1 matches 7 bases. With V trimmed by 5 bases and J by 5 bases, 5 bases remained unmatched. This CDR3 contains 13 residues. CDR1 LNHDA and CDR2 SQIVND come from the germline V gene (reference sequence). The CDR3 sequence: CASSGFRGTEAFF. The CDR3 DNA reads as TGTGCCAGTAGTGGATTCAGGGGGACTGAAGCTTTCTTT.

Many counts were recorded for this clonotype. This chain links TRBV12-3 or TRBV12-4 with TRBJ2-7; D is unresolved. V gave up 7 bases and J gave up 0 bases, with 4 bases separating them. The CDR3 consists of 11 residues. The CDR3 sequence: CASTGSYEQYF. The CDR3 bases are TGTGCCAGCACCGGCTCCTACGAGCAGTACTTC.